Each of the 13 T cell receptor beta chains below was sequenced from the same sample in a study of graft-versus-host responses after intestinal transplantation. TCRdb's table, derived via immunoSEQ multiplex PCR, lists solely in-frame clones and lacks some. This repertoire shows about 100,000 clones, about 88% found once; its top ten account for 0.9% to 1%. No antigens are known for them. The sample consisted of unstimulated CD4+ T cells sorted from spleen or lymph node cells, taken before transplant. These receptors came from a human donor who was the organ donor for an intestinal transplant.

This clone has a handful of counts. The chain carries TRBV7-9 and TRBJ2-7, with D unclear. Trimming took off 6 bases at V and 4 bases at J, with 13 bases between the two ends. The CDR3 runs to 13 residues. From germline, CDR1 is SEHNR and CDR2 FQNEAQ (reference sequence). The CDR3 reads CASRTVSGYEQYF. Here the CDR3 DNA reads TGTGCCAGCAGAACTGTTTCCGGGTACGAGCAGTACTTC.

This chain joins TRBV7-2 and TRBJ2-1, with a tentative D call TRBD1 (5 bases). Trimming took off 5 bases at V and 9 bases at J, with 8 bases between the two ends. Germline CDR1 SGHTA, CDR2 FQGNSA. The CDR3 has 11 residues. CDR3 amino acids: CASSPRGEQFF. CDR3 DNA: TGTGCCAGCAGCCCTAGGGGTGAGCAGTTCTTC.

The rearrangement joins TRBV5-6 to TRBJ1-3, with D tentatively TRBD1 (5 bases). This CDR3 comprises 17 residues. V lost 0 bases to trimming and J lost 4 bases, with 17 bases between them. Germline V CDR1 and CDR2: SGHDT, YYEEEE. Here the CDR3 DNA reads TGTGCCAGCAGCTTGGGCGGGACCAGAATGGGGGGAAACACCATATATTTT. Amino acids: CASSLGGTRMGGNTIYF.

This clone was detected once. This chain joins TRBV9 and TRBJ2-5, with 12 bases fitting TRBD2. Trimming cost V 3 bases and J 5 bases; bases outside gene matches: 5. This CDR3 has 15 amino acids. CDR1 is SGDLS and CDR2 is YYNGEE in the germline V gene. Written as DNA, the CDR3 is TGTGCCAGCAGCGGAGGACTAGCGGGGTTGGAGACCCAGTACTTC. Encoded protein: CASSGGLAGLETQYF.

CDR3 sequence (DNA): TGTGCCAGCAGCTTAGCTCGAGAGACCCAGTACTTC. Encoded protein: CASSLARETQYF. The V and J genes are TRBV7-9 and TRBJ2-5, with D unclear. Trimming took off 0 bases at V and 4 bases at J, with 3 bases between the two ends. CDR3 length: 12 residues. Germline CDR1 reads SEHNR; CDR2 reads FQNEAQ (reference sequence).

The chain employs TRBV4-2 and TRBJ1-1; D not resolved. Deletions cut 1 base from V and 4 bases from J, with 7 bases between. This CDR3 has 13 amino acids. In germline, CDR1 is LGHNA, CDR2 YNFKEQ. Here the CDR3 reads CASSQVASTEAFF. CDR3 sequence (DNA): TGTGCCAGCAGCCAAGTCGCGTCCACTGAAGCTTTCTTT.

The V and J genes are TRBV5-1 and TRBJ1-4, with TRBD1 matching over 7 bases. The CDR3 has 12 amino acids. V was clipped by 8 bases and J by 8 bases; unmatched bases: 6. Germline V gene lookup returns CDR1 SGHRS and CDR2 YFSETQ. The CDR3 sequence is CASQGVGEKLFF. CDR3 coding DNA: TGCGCCAGTCAGGGGGTCGGGGAAAAACTGTTTTTT.

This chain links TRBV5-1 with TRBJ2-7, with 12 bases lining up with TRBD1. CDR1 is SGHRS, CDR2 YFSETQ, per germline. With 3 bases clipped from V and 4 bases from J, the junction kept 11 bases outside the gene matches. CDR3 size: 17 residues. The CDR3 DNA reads TGCGCCAGCAGCTCCTTAGGGGGGACAGGGGGCGCGTACGAGCAGTACTTC. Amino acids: CASSSLGGTGGAYEQYF.

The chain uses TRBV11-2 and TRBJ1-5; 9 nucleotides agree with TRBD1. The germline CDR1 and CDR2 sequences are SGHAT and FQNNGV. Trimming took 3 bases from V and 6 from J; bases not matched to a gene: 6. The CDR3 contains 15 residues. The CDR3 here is CASSFGQGYSQPQHF. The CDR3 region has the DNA TGTGCCAGCAGCTTCGGACAGGGGTACAGTCAGCCCCAGCATTTT.

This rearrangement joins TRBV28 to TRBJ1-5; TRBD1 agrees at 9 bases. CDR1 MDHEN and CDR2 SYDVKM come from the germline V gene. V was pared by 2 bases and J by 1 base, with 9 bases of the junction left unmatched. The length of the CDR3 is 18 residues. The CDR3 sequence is CASSLGRQGVLSNQPQHF. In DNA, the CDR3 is TGTGCCAGCAGTTTAGGCAGACAGGGGGTACTGAGCAATCAGCCCCAGCATTTT.

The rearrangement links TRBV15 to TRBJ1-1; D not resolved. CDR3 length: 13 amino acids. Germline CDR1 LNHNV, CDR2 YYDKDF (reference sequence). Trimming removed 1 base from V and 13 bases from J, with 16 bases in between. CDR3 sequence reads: CATSRVSAVVRFF. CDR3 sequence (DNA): TGTGCCACCAGCAGAGTTTCGGCAGTGGTCCGTTTCTTT.

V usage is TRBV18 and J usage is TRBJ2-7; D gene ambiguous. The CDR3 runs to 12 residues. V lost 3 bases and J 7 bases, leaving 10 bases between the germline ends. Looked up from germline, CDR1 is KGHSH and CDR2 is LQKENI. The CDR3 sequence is CASSPTYGEQYF. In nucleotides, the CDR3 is TGTGCCAGCTCACCTACCTACGGGGAGCAGTACTTC.

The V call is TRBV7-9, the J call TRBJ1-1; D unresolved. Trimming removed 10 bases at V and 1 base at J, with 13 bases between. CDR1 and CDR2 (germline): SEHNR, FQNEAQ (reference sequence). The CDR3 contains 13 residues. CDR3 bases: TGTGCCACTCGGAGGAGGACGAACACTGAAGCTTTCTTT. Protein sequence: CATRRRTNTEAFF.